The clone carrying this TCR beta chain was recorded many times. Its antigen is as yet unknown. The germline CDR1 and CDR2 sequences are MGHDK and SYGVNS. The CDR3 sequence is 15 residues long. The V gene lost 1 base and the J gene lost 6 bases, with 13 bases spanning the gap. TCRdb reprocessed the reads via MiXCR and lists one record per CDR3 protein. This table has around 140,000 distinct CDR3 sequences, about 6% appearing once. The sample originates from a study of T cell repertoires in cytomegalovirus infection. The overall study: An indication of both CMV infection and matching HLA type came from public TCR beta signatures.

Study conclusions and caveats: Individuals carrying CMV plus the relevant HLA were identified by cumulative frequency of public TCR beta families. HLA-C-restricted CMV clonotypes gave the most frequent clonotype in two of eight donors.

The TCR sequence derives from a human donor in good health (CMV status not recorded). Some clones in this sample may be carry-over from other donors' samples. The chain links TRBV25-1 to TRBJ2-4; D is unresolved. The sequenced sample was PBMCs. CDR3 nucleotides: TGTGCCAGCAGTGAATTTGGGCCACTGGGAAACATTCAGTACTTC. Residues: CASSEFGPLGNIQYF.